This TCR beta chain was obtained from a study of human T cells and chemical hapten exposure. V lost 3 bases, J lost 5 bases, and 8 bases lay in between. CDR1 is DFQATT and CDR2 is SNEGSKA in the germline V gene (reference sequence). The CDR3 length is 11 residues. This clonotype was observed many times. Attachment of unique molecular identifiers to individual cDNA molecules was performed in the library. Via MiXCR, TCRdb re-called the 5' RACE reads, giving one row per CDR3 protein. Here the sample spans 130,000 or so distinct CDR3 sequences, 4.1% being singletons. Whole blood, unfractionated, served as the material for total RNA extraction.

This clonotype originated in a female donor in good health. The chain employs TRBV20-1 and TRBJ2-7, with D perhaps TRBD1 (6 bases). The CDR3 is CSASTGNEQYF. DNA for the CDR3: TGCAGTGCTAGTACAGGGAACGAGCAGTACTTC.